This T cell receptor (beta chain) comes out of a study of blood T cell repertoires in COVID-19. Study-wide background: Acute-phase and convalescent COVID-19 samples originated in the United States, Italy and Spain.

Per the study methods: From reference gene primer amplification, estimates of nucleated cell counts were derived. Measured with immunoSEQ multiplex PCR; TCRdb has only the in-frame clones, and not every one. V and J calls plus clone size are reproduced from that table; the DNA served to infer D and trimming. Among some 66,000 clones listed, roughly 82% were seen once. This receptor was obtained from a man aged 55 to 70 with acute or convalescent COVID-19. The sequenced sample consisted of peripheral blood.

The CDR3 loop reads CASGQYYEQYV. The CDR3 DNA reads TGTGCCAGCGGACAGTACTACGAGCAGTACGTC. The chain has TRBV6-5 and TRBJ2-7; perhaps TRBD1 as D (6 bases). V lost 8 bases and J lost 3, with 8 bases in between. Germline V CDR1 and CDR2: MNHEY, SVGAGI. The CDR3 is 11 residues long.